This T cell receptor (beta chain) was captured by sequencing in a study of shared clonotypes between healthy human individuals. Overall study context: Each donor's CD8 memory used one plate, CD8 naive two, each CD4 subset three.

Naive CD8 cells comprised CD45RO-negative, CCR7-positively selected cells, excluding terminally differentiated effector memory CD45RA+ cells. Deep level was the assay's run setting. The method was immunoSEQ multiplex PCR; TCRdb's version includes in-frame clones alone and lacks a portion of them. The repertoire has fewer than 1 million clones, about 96% of them found once; the top ten carry about 0.22%. Germline assignment: CDR1 SQVTM and CDR2 ANQGSEA. This CDR3 is built from 16 residues. Germline trimming cut 1 base from V and 2 bases from J; bases unmatched to any gene: 9. This rearrangement joins TRBV29-1 to TRBJ2-3, with 7 positions matching TRBD2. Source material: naive CD8+ T cells sorted from blood. This receptor was identified in a man aged 25 to 40 in good health. For the CDR3, the DNA is TGCAGCGTTGAAGGACTGGCTAGCGGCACCACAGATACGCAGTATTTT. Its translation is CSVEGLASGTTDTQYF.